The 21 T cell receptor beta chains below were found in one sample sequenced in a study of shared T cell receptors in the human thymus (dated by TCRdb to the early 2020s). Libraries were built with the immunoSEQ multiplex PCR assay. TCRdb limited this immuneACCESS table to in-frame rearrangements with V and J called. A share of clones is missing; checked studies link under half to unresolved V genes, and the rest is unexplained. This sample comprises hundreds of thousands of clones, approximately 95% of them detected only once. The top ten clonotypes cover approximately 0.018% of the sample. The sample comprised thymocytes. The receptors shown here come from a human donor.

CDR3 loop: CASSFCRDQGFTEAFF. In DNA, the CDR3 is TGTGCCAGTAGTTTCTGCCGGGACCAAGGGTTCACTGAAGCTTTCTTT. This chain links TRBV19 with TRBJ1-1; weak D call: TRBD1 (5 bases). The CDR3 runs 16 residues. Germline V gene data show CDR1 as LNHDA and CDR2 as SQIVND (reference sequence). Trimming removed 5 bases from V and 4 bases from J, with 20 bases in between.

The CDR3 sequence is CASSGSREIEPSQFYNEQFF. CDR3 bases: TGTGCCAGTAGTGGTTCCCGGGAGATCGAACCTAGTCAGTTCTACAATGAGCAGTTCTTC. The V and J genes are TRBV19 and TRBJ2-1, with D possibly TRBD2 on 6 matching bases. The CDR3 is 20 residues long. Trimming shortened V by 5 bases and J by 3 bases, and 29 bases separated the two germline ends. Looked up from germline, CDR1 is LNHDA and CDR2 is SQIVND (reference sequence).

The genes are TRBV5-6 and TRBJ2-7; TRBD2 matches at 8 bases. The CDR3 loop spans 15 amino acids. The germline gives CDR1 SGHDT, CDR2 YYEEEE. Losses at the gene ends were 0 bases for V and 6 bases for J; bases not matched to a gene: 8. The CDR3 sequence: CASSLGPGLGSEQYF. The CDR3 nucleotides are TGTGCCAGCAGCTTGGGGCCGGGACTAGGTTCCGAGCAGTACTTC. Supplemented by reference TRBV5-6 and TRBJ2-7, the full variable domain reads DAGVTQSPTHLIKTRGQQVTLRCSPKSGHDTVSWYQQALGQGPQFIFQYYEEEERQRGNFPDRFSGHQFPNYSSELNVNALLLGDSALYLCASSLGPGLGSEQYFGPGTRLTVT.

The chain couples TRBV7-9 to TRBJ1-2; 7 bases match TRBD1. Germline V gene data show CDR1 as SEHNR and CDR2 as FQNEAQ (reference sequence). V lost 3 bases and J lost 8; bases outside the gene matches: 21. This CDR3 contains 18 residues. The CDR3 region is CASSFNWGTAQLTGGYTF. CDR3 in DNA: TGTGCCAGCAGCTTTAATTGGGGGACAGCCCAACTCACGGGCGGCTACACCTTC.

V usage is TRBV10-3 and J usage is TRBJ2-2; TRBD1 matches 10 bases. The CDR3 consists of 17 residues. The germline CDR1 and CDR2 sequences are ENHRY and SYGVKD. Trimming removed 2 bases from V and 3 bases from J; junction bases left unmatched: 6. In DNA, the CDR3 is TGTGCCATCAGTGAGCGGGACAGGGGTTTGCACACCGGGGAGCTGTTTTTT. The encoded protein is CAISERDRGLHTGELFF.

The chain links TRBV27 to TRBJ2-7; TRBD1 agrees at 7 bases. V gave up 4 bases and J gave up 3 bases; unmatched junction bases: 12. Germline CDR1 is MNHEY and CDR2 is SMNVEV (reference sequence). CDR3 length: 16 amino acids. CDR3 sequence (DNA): TGTGCCAGCAGTTCGAGACGACAGGGTCAGAACTACGAGCAGTACTTC. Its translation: CASSSRRQGQNYEQYF.

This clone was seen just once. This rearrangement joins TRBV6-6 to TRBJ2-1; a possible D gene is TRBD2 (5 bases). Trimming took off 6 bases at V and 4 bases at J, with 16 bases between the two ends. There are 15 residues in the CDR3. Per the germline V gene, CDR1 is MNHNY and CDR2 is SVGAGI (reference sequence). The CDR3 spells CASSPIRERYNEQFF. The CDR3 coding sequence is TGTGCCAGCAGCCCCATTAGGGAGCGGTACAATGAGCAGTTCTTC.

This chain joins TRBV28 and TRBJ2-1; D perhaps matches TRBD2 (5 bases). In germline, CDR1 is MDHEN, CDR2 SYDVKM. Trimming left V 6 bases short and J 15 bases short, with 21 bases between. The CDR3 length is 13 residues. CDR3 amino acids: CASSLGGKDRVFF. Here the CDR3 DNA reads TGTGCCAGCAGCCTAGGAGGAAAAGATAGGGTGTTCTTC. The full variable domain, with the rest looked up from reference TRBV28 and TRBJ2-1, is DVKVTQSSRYLVKRTGEKVFLECVQDMDHENMFWYRQDPGLGLRLIYFSYDVKMKEKGDIPEGYSVSREKKERFSLILESASTNQTSMYLCASSLGGKDRVFFGPGTRLTVL.

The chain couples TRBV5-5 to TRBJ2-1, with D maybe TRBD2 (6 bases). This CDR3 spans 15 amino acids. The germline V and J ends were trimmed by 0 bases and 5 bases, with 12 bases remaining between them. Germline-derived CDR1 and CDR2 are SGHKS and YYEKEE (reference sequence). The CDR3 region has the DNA TGTGCCAGCAGCTTGGAGGCGGGGAACCACAATGAGCAGTTCTTC. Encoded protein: CASSLEAGNHNEQFF.

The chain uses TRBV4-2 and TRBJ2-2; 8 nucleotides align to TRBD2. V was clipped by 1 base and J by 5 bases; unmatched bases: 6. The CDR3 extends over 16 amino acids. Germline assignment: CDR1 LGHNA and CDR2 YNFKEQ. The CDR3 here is CASSQAGTSGTGELFF. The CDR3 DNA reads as TGTGCCAGCAGCCAAGCCGGGACTAGTGGGACCGGGGAGCTGTTTTTT.

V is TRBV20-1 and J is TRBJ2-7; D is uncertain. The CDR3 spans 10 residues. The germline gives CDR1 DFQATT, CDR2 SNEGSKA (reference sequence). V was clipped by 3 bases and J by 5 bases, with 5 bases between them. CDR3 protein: CSARLHEQYF. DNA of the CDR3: TGCAGTGCTAGGCTCCACGAGCAGTACTTC.

The CDR3 bases are TGCGCCAGCAGACACGGGAATTCTACGGCTTACGAGCAGTACTTC. This translates into CASRHGNSTAYEQYF. The rearrangement links TRBV5-1 to TRBJ2-7, with D possibly matching TRBD2 (5 bases). CDR3 length: 15 residues. The germline CDR1 and CDR2 sequences are SGHRS and YFSETQ. Between the trimmed V and J ends, which lost 5 bases and 4 bases, there was a span of 19 bases.

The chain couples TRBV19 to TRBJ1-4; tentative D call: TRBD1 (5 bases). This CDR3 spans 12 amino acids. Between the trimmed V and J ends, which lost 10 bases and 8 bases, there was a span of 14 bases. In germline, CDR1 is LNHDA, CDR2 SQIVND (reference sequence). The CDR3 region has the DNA TGTGCCACCCGGGCTGGGGACGAAAAACTGTTTTTT. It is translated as CATRAGDEKLFF.

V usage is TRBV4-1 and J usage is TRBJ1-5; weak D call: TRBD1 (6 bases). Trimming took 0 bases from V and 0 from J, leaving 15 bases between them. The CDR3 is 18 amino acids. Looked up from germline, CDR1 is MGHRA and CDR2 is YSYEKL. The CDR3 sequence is CASSQEQGRPYSNQPQHF. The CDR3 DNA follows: TGCGCCAGCAGCCAAGAACAGGGCAGGCCCTATAGCAATCAGCCCCAGCATTTT.

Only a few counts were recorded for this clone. In DNA, the CDR3 is TGTGCCAGCACCCACGGGCGGAGGGGGTATGGCTACACCTTC. Translating gives CASTHGRRGYGYTF. This chain uses TRBV6-5 with TRBJ1-2, with TRBD1 as a possible D gene (6 bases). This CDR3 has 14 residues. Between the trimmed V and J ends, which lost 7 bases and 5 bases, there was a span of 17 bases. Germline lookup yields CDR1 MNHEY and CDR2 SVGAGI.

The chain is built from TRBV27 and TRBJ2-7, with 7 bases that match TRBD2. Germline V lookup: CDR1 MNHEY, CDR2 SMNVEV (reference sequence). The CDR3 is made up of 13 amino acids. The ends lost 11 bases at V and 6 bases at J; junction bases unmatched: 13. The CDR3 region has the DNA TGTGCCCGCCCGGGGCGGGAGTGCAGCGAGCAGTACTTC. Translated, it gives CARPGRECSEQYF.

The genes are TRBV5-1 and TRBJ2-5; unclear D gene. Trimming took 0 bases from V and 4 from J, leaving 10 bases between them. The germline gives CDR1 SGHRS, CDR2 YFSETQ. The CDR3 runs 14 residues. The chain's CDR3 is CASSLGWGLETQYF. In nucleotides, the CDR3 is TGCGCCAGCAGCTTGGGTTGGGGTTTAGAGACCCAGTACTTC.

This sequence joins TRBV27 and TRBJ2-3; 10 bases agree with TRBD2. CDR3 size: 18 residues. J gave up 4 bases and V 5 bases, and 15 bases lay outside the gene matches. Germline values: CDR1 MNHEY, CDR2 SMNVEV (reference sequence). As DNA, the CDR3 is TGTGCCAGCAGTCGGGGCTTCTTGACTAGCGGGCACCCAGATACGCAGTATTTT. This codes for CASSRGFLTSGHPDTQYF.

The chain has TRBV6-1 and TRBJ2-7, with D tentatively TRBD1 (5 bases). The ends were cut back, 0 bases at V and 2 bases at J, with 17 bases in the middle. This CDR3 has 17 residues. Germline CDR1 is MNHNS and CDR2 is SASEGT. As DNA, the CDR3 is TGTGCCAGCAGTGAAGCCCTAATGGACACCGGTCCCTACGAGCAGTACTTC. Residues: CASSEALMDTGPYEQYF.

The CDR3 spells CASSKGTSGNDEQFF. DNA for the CDR3: TGTGCCAGCAGCAAGGGGACTAGCGGGAACGATGAGCAGTTCTTC. The chain joins TRBV11-2 to TRBJ2-1; TRBD2 matches 13 bases. Trimming at V came to 5 bases and at J to 8 bases, leaving 6 bases not matched to a gene. The CDR3 loop spans 15 amino acids. CDR1 and CDR2 (germline): SGHAT, FQNNGV.

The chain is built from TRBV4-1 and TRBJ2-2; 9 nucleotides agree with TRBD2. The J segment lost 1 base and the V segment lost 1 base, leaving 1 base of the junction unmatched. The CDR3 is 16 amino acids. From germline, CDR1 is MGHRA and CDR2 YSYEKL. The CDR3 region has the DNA TGCGCCAGCAGCCAAGGACTAGCGGTGAACACCGGGGAGCTGTTTTTT. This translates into CASSQGLAVNTGELFF.